This T cell receptor (beta chain) was observed in a study of Graves' ophthalmopathy and Graves' hyperthyroidism. Ineligible for inclusion were patients with other autoimmune diseases, uncontrolled infections, pregnancy or lactation. Clinicians diagnosed using symptoms, serum thyroxine, TRAb, thyroid ultrasound and orbital computed tomography. Germline V lookup: CDR1 SGHAT, CDR2 FQDESV (reference sequence). This CDR3 contains 18 residues. After removal of 3 bases from V and 0 bases from J, the junction contained 12 bases not matched to a gene. Amplified TCR beta CDR3 regions were obtained using RNA transcripts as template. First-round RT-PCR with HTBI primers preceded a second-round multiplex PCR. TCRdb fed the multiplex PCR reads into MiXCR, producing one record per CDR3 protein. The table shows some 200,000 distinct CDR3 sequences, with 25% to 35% occurring only once. In this sample, this clonotype turned up many times.

Sample: peripheral blood. This sequence was found in a man in his fifties with Graves' ophthalmopathy. The chain has TRBV11-1 and TRBJ2-7; 9 bases line up with TRBD2. CDR3 bases: TGTGCCAGCAGCTTCGGGACAGATAGCGGGAGCTACTCCTACGAGCAGTACTTC. Its translation: CASSFGTDSGSYSYEQYF. Complete variable domain (other parts from reference TRBV11-1 and TRBJ2-7): EAEVAQSPRYKITEKSQAVAFWCDPISGHATLYWYRQILGQGPELLVQFQDESVVDDSQLPKDRFSAERLKGVDSTLKIQPAELGDSAMYLCASSFGTDSGSYSYEQYFGPGTRLTVT.